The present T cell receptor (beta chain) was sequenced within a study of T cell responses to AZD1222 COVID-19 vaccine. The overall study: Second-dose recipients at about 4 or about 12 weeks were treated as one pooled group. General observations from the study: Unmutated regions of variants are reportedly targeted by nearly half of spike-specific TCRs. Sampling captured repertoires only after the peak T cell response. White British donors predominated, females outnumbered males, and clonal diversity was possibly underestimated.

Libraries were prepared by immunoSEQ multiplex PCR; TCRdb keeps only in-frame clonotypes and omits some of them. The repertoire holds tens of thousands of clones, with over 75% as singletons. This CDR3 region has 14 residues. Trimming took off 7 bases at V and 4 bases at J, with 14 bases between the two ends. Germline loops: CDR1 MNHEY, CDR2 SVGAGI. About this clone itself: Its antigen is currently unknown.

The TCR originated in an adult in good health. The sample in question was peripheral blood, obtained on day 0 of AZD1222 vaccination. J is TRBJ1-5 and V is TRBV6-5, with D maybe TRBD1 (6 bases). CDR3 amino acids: CASTGRGGNQPQHF. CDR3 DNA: TGTGCCAGCACGGGCAGGGGAGGAAATCAGCCCCAGCATTTT.